This T cell receptor (gamma chain) was captured by sequencing in a study of gamma-delta chains in newborns, infants, children. Looked up from germline, CDR1 is EGSTGY and CDR2 is YDSYTSSV. The CDR3 consists of 12 residues. J gave up 4 bases and V 5 bases, and 5 bases lay outside the gene matches. TCRdb re-called clones from the reads via CATT. The data contain around 3,600 gamma-chain clones, about 61% of them singletons. The rearrangement uses TRGV4 and TRGJ1 or TRGJ2. TCRdb does not report a J gene; here it was assigned by matching the DNA to germline references. Sequences were obtained from blood. This sequence originates from a child who was a newborn, infant or young child, either healthy, febrile or measles-vaccinated (not recorded which). In DNA, the CDR3 is TGTGCCACCTGGGTCTCCTATTATAAGAAACTCTTT. This encodes CATWVSYYKKLF.